The 11 T cell receptor beta chains listed next were all sequenced from one sample in a study of cytomegalovirus exposure and HLA in healthy donors. PCR was performed using 60 Vbeta and 13 Jbeta primers. Assay used: immunoSEQ multiplex PCR; TCRdb lists only in-frame clones, some missing. The sample holds roughly 190,000 clones, about three quarters seen once. The material sequenced was PBMCs. These receptors were obtained from a female donor in good health and CMV-seronegative.

Concerning this clone: At the DNA level, this CDR3 is encoded by other sequences in the same sample as well. The rearrangement joins TRBV4-1 to TRBJ1-6; no definite D call. The CDR3 contains 18 residues. Trimming cost V 0 bases and J 0 bases, with 12 bases left between them. In germline, CDR1 is MGHRA, CDR2 YSYEKL. CDR3 loop: CASSQDPLSYSYNSPLHF. The CDR3 DNA sequence: TGCGCCAGCAGCCAAGATCCTTTGTCGTACTCCTATAATTCACCCCTCCACTTT.

The sample holds a few counts of this clone. V usage is TRBV19 and J usage is TRBJ1-1, with D possibly being TRBD1 (6 bases). Germline V lookup: CDR1 LNHDA, CDR2 SQIVND (reference sequence). This CDR3 contains 14 residues. V lost 4 bases to trimming and J lost 3 bases, with 12 bases between them. The CDR3 DNA sequence: TGTGCCAGTAGTAGACAGGCGGACTACACTGAAGCTTTCTTT. Protein: CASSRQADYTEAFF.

The chain employs TRBV6-5 and TRBJ2-7, with 10 bases lining up with TRBD1. The V gene's germline CDR1 is MNHEY and CDR2 SVGAGI. CDR3 length equals 15 residues. V lost 9 bases, J lost 5 bases, and 13 bases stayed unmatched. CDR3: CASTAGGQGSNEQYF. The CDR3, as DNA: TGTGCCAGTACCGCGGGGGGACAGGGGTCAAACGAGCAGTACTTC.

This chain uses TRBV4-1 with TRBJ2-1; the match to TRBD1 covers 8 bases. Per the germline V gene, CDR1 is MGHRA and CDR2 is YSYEKL. The length of the CDR3 is 13 residues. Trimming removed 8 bases from V and 4 bases from J; junction bases left unmatched: 4. CDR3 protein: CASGRQGYNEQFF. In DNA, the CDR3 is TGCGCCAGCGGTCGACAGGGGTACAATGAGCAGTTCTTC.

The genes are TRBV6-6 and TRBJ1-4; 7 bases fit TRBD1. CDR3 length: 15 residues. V was clipped by 10 bases and J by 2 bases; unmatched bases: 10. Per germline, CDR1 MNHNY and CDR2 SVGAGI (reference sequence). The DNA of the CDR3 is TGTGCCATCAACCGCGCAGGGGGTACTAATGAAAAACTGTTTTTT. Translated: CAINRAGGTNEKLFF.

The chain has TRBV7-8 and TRBJ2-7; weak D call: TRBD1 (6 bases). Trimming pared 4 bases from V and 3 bases from J, leaving 13 bases between. The CDR3 is 14 amino acids. CDR1 SGHVS and CDR2 FQNEAQ come from the germline V gene. In DNA form, the CDR3 reads TGTGCCAGCAGCTCAAGACAGGTAGACTACGAGCAGTACTTC. It specifies CASSSRQVDYEQYF.

The rearrangement joins TRBV7-2 to TRBJ1-2; 7 bases are shared with TRBD1. Per germline, CDR1 SGHTA and CDR2 FQGNSA. V shed 4 bases, J shed 6 bases, and the junction held 2 bases outside the gene matches. The CDR3 totals 12 residues. As DNA, the CDR3 is TGTGCCAGCAGCTCGACAGGGAATGGCTACACCTTC. Translated, it gives CASSSTGNGYTF.

The table lists this clone with a count of one. This chain links TRBV4-1 with TRBJ2-2, with D hard to call. From germline, CDR1 is MGHRA and CDR2 YSYEKL. V was shortened by 0 bases and J by 3 bases, with 11 bases between the two germline ends. The CDR3 has 16 amino acids. In DNA form, the CDR3 reads TGCGCCAGCAGCCAAGATCGTAGCAGAGACACCGGGGAGCTGTTTTTT. The encoded protein is CASSQDRSRDTGELFF.

This chain links TRBV5-1 with TRBJ1-3, with unresolved D. Trimming shortened V by 0 bases and J by 0 bases, and 4 bases separated the two germline ends. CDR3 length: 14 residues. Looked up from germline, CDR1 is SGHRS and CDR2 is YFSETQ. CDR3: CASSLDGSGNTIYF. CDR3 DNA sequence: TGCGCCAGCAGCTTGGACGGCTCTGGAAACACCATATATTTT.

The rearrangement joins TRBV28 to TRBJ1-4; no firm D call. The CDR3 runs 16 residues. V dropped 6 bases and J dropped 0 bases, with 14 bases sitting between them. The germline V gene has CDR1 MDHEN and CDR2 SYDVKM. CDR3 nucleotides: TGTGCCAGCAGCTGGAGGAAGGGTGCAACTAATGAAAAACTGTTTTTT. As protein: CASSWRKGATNEKLFF.

This chain uses TRBV5-6 with TRBJ2-5; 7 bases map to TRBD1. The CDR3 loop spans 15 amino acids. The V gene's germline CDR1 is SGHDT and CDR2 YYEEEE. Trimming at V came to 4 bases and at J to 4 bases, leaving 10 bases not matched to a gene. CDR3 residues: CASSQRQGRGETQYF. CDR3 DNA: TGTGCCAGCAGCCAACGACAGGGAAGAGGAGAGACCCAGTACTTC. The full variable domain, in which reference TRBV5-6 and TRBJ2-5 provide the parts outside the CDR3, is DAGVTQSPTHLIKTRGQQVTLRCSPKSGHDTVSWYQQALGQGPQFIFQYYEEEERQRGNFPDRFSGHQFPNYSSELNVNALLLGDSALYLCASSQRQGRGETQYFGPGTRLLVL.